A single sample is the source of the 9 T cell receptor beta chains below, sequenced in a study of blood T cell repertoires in COVID-19. The repertoire was sequenced with immunoSEQ multiplex PCR; TCRdb's copy has only in-frame clones and lacks some. The table has some 38,000 clones, 65% to 85% seen once. Sequences were obtained from peripheral blood. The source of these receptors is a man aged 55 to 70 in a cohort sampled during active COVID-19.

The chain recombines TRBV18 with TRBJ2-7; TRBD2 aligns across 11 bases. Germline trimming cut 4 bases from V and 5 bases from J; bases unmatched to any gene: 4. CDR3 length: 14 residues. CDR1 and CDR2 from the germline V gene are KGHSH and LQKENI. CDR3 residues: CASSLTSGRDEQYF. In nucleotides, the CDR3 is TGTGCCAGCTCACTTACTAGCGGGAGAGACGAGCAGTACTTC.

The chain links TRBV20-1 to TRBJ2-5, with TRBD2 identical over 14 bases. Per the germline V gene, CDR1 is DFQATT and CDR2 is SNEGSKA (reference sequence). J was trimmed by 1 base and V by 3 bases; bases with no gene match: 7. This CDR3 comprises 17 residues. The CDR3 loop reads CSASRGTSGSPQETQYF. The DNA for the CDR3 is TGCAGTGCTAGTCGTGGGACTAGCGGGAGTCCCCAAGAGACCCAGTACTTC.

The chain has TRBV27 and TRBJ2-1; TRBD2 is a possible D gene (6 bases). Trimming removed 6 bases at V and 7 bases at J, with 13 bases between. The germline V gene has CDR1 MNHEY and CDR2 SMNVEV (reference sequence). The CDR3 covers 13 residues. CDR3 protein: CASSSTSSNEQFF. The CDR3 DNA sequence: TGTGCCAGCAGCTCCACTAGCTCGAATGAGCAGTTCTTC.

The genes are TRBV19 and TRBJ1-6; D is ambiguous. The germline gives CDR1 LNHDA, CDR2 SQIVND (reference sequence). The CDR3 loop spans 15 amino acids. The germline V and J ends were trimmed by 6 bases and 7 bases, with 16 bases remaining between them. The CDR3: CASRGGGVRNSPLHF. As DNA, the CDR3 is TGTGCCAGTAGAGGAGGCGGGGTCAGGAATTCACCCCTCCACTTT.

V gene TRBV2 combines with J gene TRBJ1-5; D might be TRBD1 (5 bases). V dropped 11 bases and J dropped 4 bases, with 18 bases sitting between them. The CDR3 extends over 14 amino acids. The germline V gene encodes CDR1 SNHLY and CDR2 FYNNEI. The CDR3 nucleotides are TGTGCCTCCGGTCGAGGGGAGGTAAATCAGCCCCAGCATTTT. This translates into CASGRGEVNQPQHF.

V and J are TRBV4-1 and TRBJ2-7; TRBD1 might be the D (6 bases). The CDR3 length is 16 residues. With 4 bases removed from V and 1 base from J, the gap between germline ends came to 17 bases. Germline CDR1 is MGHRA and CDR2 is YSYEKL. The CDR3 DNA is TGCGCCAGCAGCCCTGAGTGGACAGCCCCATCCTACGAGCAGTACTTC. It yields the protein CASSPEWTAPSYEQYF.

The gene calls are TRBV6-5 and TRBJ2-3; TRBD2 aligns across 8 bases. This CDR3 is built from 14 residues. CDR1 is MNHEY and CDR2 is SVGAGI in the germline V gene. J lost 4 bases, V lost 8 bases, and 8 bases had no gene match. The CDR3 loop is CASGPGGDADTQYF. CDR3 in DNA: TGTGCCAGCGGACCGGGAGGGGACGCAGATACGCAGTATTTT.

The chain recombines TRBV10-3 with TRBJ2-7; 9 bases are a match to TRBD2. Looked up from germline, CDR1 is ENHRY and CDR2 is SYGVKD. This CDR3 is 15 amino acids long. J gave up 2 bases and V 11 bases, and 13 bases lay outside the gene matches. CDR3 bases: TGTGCCGTCGGGCCCTTATCTAGCGGGACCTACGAGCAGTACTTC. Translation: CAVGPLSSGTYEQYF.

The chain uses TRBV7-4 and TRBJ2-3; TRBD2 matches at 9 bases. In germline, CDR1 is SGHVT, CDR2 SQSDAQ. The J segment lost 4 bases and the V segment lost 0 bases, leaving 20 bases of the junction unmatched. This CDR3 region has 21 residues. The CDR3 loop reads CASSLAGAETSGHPCPDTQYF. The CDR3 region has the DNA TGTGCCAGCAGCTTAGCAGGAGCCGAGACTAGCGGACACCCATGTCCAGATACGCAGTATTTT.